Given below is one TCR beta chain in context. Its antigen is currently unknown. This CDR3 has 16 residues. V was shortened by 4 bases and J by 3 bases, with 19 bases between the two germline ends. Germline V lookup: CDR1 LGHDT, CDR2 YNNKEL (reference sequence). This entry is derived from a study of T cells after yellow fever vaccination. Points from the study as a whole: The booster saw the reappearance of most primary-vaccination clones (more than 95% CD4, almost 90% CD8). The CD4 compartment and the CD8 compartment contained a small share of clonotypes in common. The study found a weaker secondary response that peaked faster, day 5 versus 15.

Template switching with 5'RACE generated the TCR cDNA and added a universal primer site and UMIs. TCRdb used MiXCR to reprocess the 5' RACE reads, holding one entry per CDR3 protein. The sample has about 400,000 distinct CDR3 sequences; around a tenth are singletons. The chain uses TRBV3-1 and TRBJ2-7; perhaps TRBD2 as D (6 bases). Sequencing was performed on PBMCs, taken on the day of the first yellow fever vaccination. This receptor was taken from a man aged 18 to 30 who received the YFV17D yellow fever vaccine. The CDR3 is CASSPSGGAVVYEQYF. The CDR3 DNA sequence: TGTGCCAGCAGCCCAAGTGGAGGGGCCGTCGTCTACGAGCAGTACTTC.